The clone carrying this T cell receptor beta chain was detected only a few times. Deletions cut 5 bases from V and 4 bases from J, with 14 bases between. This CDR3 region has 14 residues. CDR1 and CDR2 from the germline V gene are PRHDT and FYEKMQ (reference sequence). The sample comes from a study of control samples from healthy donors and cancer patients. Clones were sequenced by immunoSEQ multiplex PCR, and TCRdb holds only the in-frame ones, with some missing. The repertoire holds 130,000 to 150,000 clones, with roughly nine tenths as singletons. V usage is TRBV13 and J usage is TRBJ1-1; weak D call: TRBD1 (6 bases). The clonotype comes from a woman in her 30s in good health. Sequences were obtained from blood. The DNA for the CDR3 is TGTGCCAGCAGCCCCCGGGGGGGCAGCACTGAAGCTTTCTTT. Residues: CASSPRGGSTEAFF.